Listed here are 28 T cell receptor beta chains from one sample, sequenced in a study of CD8+ T cells in alopecia areata. Treatment here: oral pan-JAK inhibitor, 5-10 mg twice daily. Extracted RNA was reverse transcribed into cDNA, the sequencing template. TCRdb's table, derived via immunoSEQ multiplex PCR, lists solely in-frame clones and lacks some. The sample includes about 190,000 clones, 50% to 75% seen only once; the top ten take roughly 4.2%. The source was CD4+ T cells sorted from blood, collected at week 4, from a patient treated with tofacitinib. These receptors came from a human donor with alopecia areata.

A word on this clone: At one end, the junction sequence differs from germline, possibly due to a read error. The chain links TRBV4-1 to TRBJ2-5, with no clear D. Germline assignment: CDR1 MGHRA and CDR2 YSYEKL. The CDR3 loop spans 15 amino acids. DNA of the CDR3: TGCGCCAGCAGCCGTCAACACCCGGCGTTAGAGGCCCAGTACTTC. Translation gives CASSRQHPALEAQYF.

This clone is a singleton in its sample. V usage is TRBV25-1 and J usage is TRBJ2-7; 10 nucleotides align to TRBD1. V lost 5 bases and J lost 6; bases outside the gene matches: 7. The CDR3 runs 14 residues. Per germline, CDR1 MGHDK and CDR2 SYGVNS. CDR3 bases: TGTGCCAGCAGTCTGTCGACAGGGGGCGGCGAGCAGTACTTC. Translated, it gives CASSLSTGGGEQYF.

The CDR3 DNA follows: TGTGCCAGCAGTACCGAGACAGGGCGGCTCTACGAGCAGTACTTC. Protein product: CASSTETGRLYEQYF. V is TRBV6-5 and J is TRBJ2-7, with 7 bases matching TRBD1. Germline V CDR1 and CDR2: MNHEY, SVGAGI. V shed 5 bases, J shed 3 bases, and the junction held 10 bases outside the gene matches. The CDR3 loop spans 15 amino acids.

This chain uses TRBV7-9 with TRBJ2-7, with TRBD2 as a possible D gene (7 bases). The germline V gene encodes CDR1 SEHNR and CDR2 FQNEAQ (reference sequence). With 2 bases removed from V and 4 bases from J, the gap between germline ends came to 15 bases. CDR3 length: 15 amino acids. The CDR3 DNA reads as TGTGCCAGCAGCTTATACGAGGGGGGGCCGTACGAGCAGTACTTC. Protein: CASSLYEGGPYEQYF.

This chain joins TRBV5-6 and TRBJ1-1, with a possible D match to TRBD1 (5 bases). Trimming removed 7 bases from V and 1 base from J, with 14 bases in between. CDR3 length: 14 amino acids. The V gene's germline CDR1 is SGHDT and CDR2 YYEEEE. In DNA, the CDR3 is TGTGCCAGCGGGGGACCGCAGCAGAACACTGAAGCTTTCTTT. It specifies CASGGPQQNTEAFF.

The gene calls are TRBV20-1 and TRBJ1-1; D is ambiguous. V was trimmed by 4 bases and J by 3 bases, leaving 6 bases between them. CDR3 length equals 11 residues. Germline V gene sequence: CDR1 DFQATT, CDR2 SNEGSKA (reference sequence). As DNA, the CDR3 is TGCAGTGCTAACGTCGACACTGAAGCTTTCTTT. As protein: CSANVDTEAFF.

The J gene is TRBJ2-1, the V gene TRBV30; 7 positions match TRBD1. The CDR3 loop spans 15 amino acids. The V and J ends lost 2 bases and 6 bases, in that order; junction bases with no gene match: 10. Germline CDR1 GTSNPN, CDR2 SVGIG (reference sequence). The CDR3 protein is CAWSKAGTVVNEQFF. For the CDR3, the DNA is TGTGCCTGGAGTAAAGCCGGGACAGTAGTCAATGAGCAGTTCTTC.

This clone was observed at least ten times. This chain joins TRBV21-1 and TRBJ1-6. TRBV21-1 represents a pseudogene. The CDR3 spans 17 residues. The CDR3 DNA reads TGTGCCAGCAGCACTTCCGAGTTGGACCCCAAGCTGGAGTCCCTCCACTTT. Residues: CASSTSELDPKLESLHF.

The chain carries TRBV6-6 and TRBJ2-7; 11 nucleotides match TRBD1. The length of the CDR3 is 14 residues. Per the germline V gene, CDR1 is MNHNY and CDR2 is SVGAGI (reference sequence). The trim removed 1 base at V and 6 bases at J, leaving 2 bases unmatched. Here the CDR3 reads CASSYYGTGGEQYF. CDR3 nucleotides: TGTGCCAGCAGTTACTACGGGACAGGGGGCGAGCAGTACTTC.

This clone appeared a few times. The chain links TRBV25-1 to TRBJ1-1; 10 bases match TRBD1. Looked up from germline, CDR1 is MGHDK and CDR2 is SYGVNS. The CDR3 runs 15 residues. The junction had 6 bases not matched to a gene; V was cut back by 4 bases and J by 4 bases. The CDR3 protein is CASSALGQGVTEAFF. The CDR3 DNA sequence: TGTGCCAGCAGTGCCCTTGGACAGGGGGTCACTGAAGCTTTCTTT.

This clone occurred a few times. The chain joins TRBV29-1 to TRBJ1-1; D is possibly TRBD1 (6 bases). The CDR3 is 15 residues long. V was trimmed by 5 bases and J by 0 bases, leaving 16 bases between them. Germline V gives CDR1 SQVTM, CDR2 ANQGSEA. CDR3 in DNA: TGCAGCGTTTTAACCCACGGGGGCTTGAACACTGAAGCTTTCTTT. Amino acid sequence: CSVLTHGGLNTEAFF.

This rearrangement joins TRBV20-1 to TRBJ2-7; D ambiguous. With 4 bases removed from V and 3 bases from J, the gap between germline ends came to 7 bases. This CDR3 has 11 amino acids. Germline loops: CDR1 DFQATT, CDR2 SNEGSKA (reference sequence). The CDR3 sequence is CSAKDRYEQYF. The CDR3 nucleotides are TGCAGTGCTAAAGATCGCTACGAGCAGTACTTC.

The count of this clone is one. The V gene is TRBV5-5, the J gene TRBJ2-5; unclear D gene. With 5 bases removed from V and 3 bases from J, the gap between germline ends came to 2 bases. The CDR3 contains 10 residues. CDR1 SGHKS and CDR2 YYEKEE come from the germline V gene (reference sequence). The CDR3 DNA is TGTGCCAGCAGTAAAGAGACCCAGTACTTC. Amino acids: CASSKETQYF.

The rearrangement joins TRBV10-3 to TRBJ1-5; D is possibly TRBD1 (5 bases). Trimming took off 1 base at V and 0 bases at J, with 7 bases between the two ends. The CDR3 totals 15 residues. CDR1 is ENHRY and CDR2 is SYGVKD in the germline V gene. In DNA, the CDR3 is TGTGCCATCAGTGAGTTTCAGGGTAGCAATCAGCCCCAGCATTTT. It codes for CAISEFQGSNQPQHF.

This clone was detected once. The chain employs TRBV30 and TRBJ1-2; TRBD1 is a possible D gene (6 bases). Germline V lookup: CDR1 GTSNPN, CDR2 SVGIG (reference sequence). V lost 5 bases, J lost 4 bases, and 20 bases lay in between. The CDR3 runs 15 residues. CDR3 in amino acids: CAWEPSGAGLYGYTF. DNA for the CDR3: TGTGCCTGGGAGCCCTCGGGGGCCGGCCTCTATGGCTACACCTTC. Variable domain in full (rest from reference TRBV30 and TRBJ1-2): SQTIHQWPATLVQPVGSPLSLECTVEGTSNPNLYWYRQAAGRGLQLLFYSVGIGQISSEVPQNLSASRPQDRQFILSSKKLLLSDSGFYLCAWEPSGAGLYGYTFGSGTRLTVV.

The chain combines TRBV25-1 with TRBJ1-1; D not resolved. V shed 4 bases and J shed 11 bases, with 14 bases lying between them. CDR1 is MGHDK and CDR2 is SYGVNS in the germline V gene. This CDR3 is built from 12 residues. The CDR3 loop reads CASSGGLTDAFF. The CDR3 nucleotides read TGTGCCAGCAGTGGAGGCCTCACCGATGCTTTCTTT.

This clone was counted a few times. This chain connects TRBV7-2 to TRBJ2-1; 7 bases line up with TRBD2. Germline trimming cut 3 bases from V and 1 base from J; bases unmatched to any gene: 3. Germline values: CDR1 SGHTA, CDR2 FQGNSA. This CDR3 has 15 residues. CDR3 bases: TGTGCCAGCAGCTTCGGGGGGAATTCCTACAATGAGCAGTTCTTC. This sequence encodes CASSFGGNSYNEQFF.

CDR3 sequence: CASSVGTVPQETQYF. Here the CDR3 DNA reads TGTGCCAGCAGCGTAGGGACAGTTCCTCAAGAGACCCAGTACTTC. The chain couples TRBV9 to TRBJ2-5, with a tentative D call TRBD1 (6 bases). CDR1 SGDLS and CDR2 YYNGEE come from the germline V gene. Trimming cost V 0 bases and J 2 bases, with 11 bases left between them. This CDR3 comprises 15 residues.

V and J are TRBV27 and TRBJ1-4; D unclear. CDR1 MNHEY and CDR2 SMNVEV come from the germline V gene (reference sequence). Trimming cost V 5 bases and J 7 bases, with 20 bases left between them. This CDR3 spans 16 amino acids. The CDR3 loop is CASSRVPVRSFEKLFF. The DNA of the CDR3 is TGTGCCAGCAGTAGAGTTCCGGTTAGGTCCTTTGAAAAACTGTTTTTT.

The V call is TRBV23-1, the J call TRBJ1-2; no clear D gene. TRBV23-1 is recorded as an ORF, its role being uncertain. The CDR3 consists of 11 residues. Trimming took off 11 bases at V and 2 bases at J, with 9 bases between the two ends. For the CDR3, the DNA is TGCGCCTCCTTGACCAACTATGGCTACACCTTC. It translates to CASLTNYGYTF.

The rearrangement uses TRBV10-3 and TRBJ2-7; the D is unclear. Germline V gives CDR1 ENHRY, CDR2 SYGVKD. CDR3 length: 12 residues. With 4 bases removed from V and 1 base from J, the gap between germline ends came to 5 bases. This chain's CDR3 is CAISGRSYEQYF. As DNA, the CDR3 is TGTGCCATCAGTGGGCGTTCCTACGAGCAGTACTTC.

This clone was seen only once. The chain has TRBV14 and TRBJ1-1; the D gene is possibly TRBD1 (5 bases). The CDR3 spans 13 residues. CDR1 is SGHDN, CDR2 FVKESK, per germline. The V end was cut by 6 bases, the J end by 0 bases, with 8 bases between. In DNA form, the CDR3 reads TGTGCCAGCAGTAGGGGCCTGAACACTGAAGCTTTCTTT. Residues: CASSRGLNTEAFF.

The rearrangement joins TRBV5-6 to TRBJ1-4, with D tentatively TRBD1 (6 bases). The V end was cut by 4 bases, the J end by 10 bases, with 14 bases between. Per the germline V gene, CDR1 is SGHDT and CDR2 is YYEEEE. The CDR3 is 13 residues long. CDR3 region: CASSTGTMGKLFF. The CDR3 DNA reads as TGTGCCAGCAGCACCGGGACAATGGGAAAACTGTTTTTT.

The chain recombines TRBV29-1 with TRBJ1-5; D gene uncertain. The germline V gene has CDR1 SQVTM and CDR2 ANQGSEA. Trimming removed 4 bases at V and 0 bases at J, with 7 bases between. CDR3 length equals 13 residues. In DNA form, the CDR3 reads TGCAGCGTTGGTGAGAATAGCAATCAGCCCCAGCATTTT. Translated, it gives CSVGENSNQPQHF.

The chain recombines TRBV4-1 with TRBJ1-5; D call uncertain. The V gene lost 0 bases and the J gene lost 3 bases, with 9 bases spanning the gap. The CDR3 length is 15 residues. CDR1 is MGHRA, CDR2 YSYEKL, per germline. CDR3 residues: CASSQDLAINQPQHF. The CDR3 bases are TGCGCCAGCAGCCAAGATTTGGCGATCAATCAGCCCCAGCATTTT.

This clone came up a few times. This rearrangement joins TRBV29-1 to TRBJ1-2, with a tentative D call TRBD1 (6 bases). The CDR3 totals 13 residues. V shed 7 bases and J shed 7 bases, with 19 bases lying between them. Germline V lookup: CDR1 SQVTM, CDR2 ANQGSEA. The CDR3 region is CSGEEGGRGGYTF. The CDR3, as DNA: TGCAGCGGCGAGGAGGGGGGGCGCGGTGGCTACACCTTC.

The chain links TRBV4-2 to TRBJ2-7; D remains unclear. Trimming cost V 0 bases and J 6 bases, with 12 bases left between them. CDR1 is LGHNA, CDR2 YNFKEQ, per germline. The CDR3 covers 14 residues. CDR3 sequence: CASSQDPGEREQYF. CDR3 nucleotides: TGTGCCAGCAGCCAAGATCCTGGGGAACGCGAGCAGTACTTC.

The chain carries TRBV11-2 and TRBJ2-1, with a possible D match to TRBD1 (6 bases). V lost 3 bases and J lost 0, with 12 bases in between. The CDR3 runs to 16 residues. Germline assignment: CDR1 SGHAT and CDR2 FQNNGV. This CDR3 reads CASSFRQDSSYNEQFF. The CDR3 DNA reads TGTGCCAGCAGCTTCCGACAGGACAGCTCCTACAATGAGCAGTTCTTC.